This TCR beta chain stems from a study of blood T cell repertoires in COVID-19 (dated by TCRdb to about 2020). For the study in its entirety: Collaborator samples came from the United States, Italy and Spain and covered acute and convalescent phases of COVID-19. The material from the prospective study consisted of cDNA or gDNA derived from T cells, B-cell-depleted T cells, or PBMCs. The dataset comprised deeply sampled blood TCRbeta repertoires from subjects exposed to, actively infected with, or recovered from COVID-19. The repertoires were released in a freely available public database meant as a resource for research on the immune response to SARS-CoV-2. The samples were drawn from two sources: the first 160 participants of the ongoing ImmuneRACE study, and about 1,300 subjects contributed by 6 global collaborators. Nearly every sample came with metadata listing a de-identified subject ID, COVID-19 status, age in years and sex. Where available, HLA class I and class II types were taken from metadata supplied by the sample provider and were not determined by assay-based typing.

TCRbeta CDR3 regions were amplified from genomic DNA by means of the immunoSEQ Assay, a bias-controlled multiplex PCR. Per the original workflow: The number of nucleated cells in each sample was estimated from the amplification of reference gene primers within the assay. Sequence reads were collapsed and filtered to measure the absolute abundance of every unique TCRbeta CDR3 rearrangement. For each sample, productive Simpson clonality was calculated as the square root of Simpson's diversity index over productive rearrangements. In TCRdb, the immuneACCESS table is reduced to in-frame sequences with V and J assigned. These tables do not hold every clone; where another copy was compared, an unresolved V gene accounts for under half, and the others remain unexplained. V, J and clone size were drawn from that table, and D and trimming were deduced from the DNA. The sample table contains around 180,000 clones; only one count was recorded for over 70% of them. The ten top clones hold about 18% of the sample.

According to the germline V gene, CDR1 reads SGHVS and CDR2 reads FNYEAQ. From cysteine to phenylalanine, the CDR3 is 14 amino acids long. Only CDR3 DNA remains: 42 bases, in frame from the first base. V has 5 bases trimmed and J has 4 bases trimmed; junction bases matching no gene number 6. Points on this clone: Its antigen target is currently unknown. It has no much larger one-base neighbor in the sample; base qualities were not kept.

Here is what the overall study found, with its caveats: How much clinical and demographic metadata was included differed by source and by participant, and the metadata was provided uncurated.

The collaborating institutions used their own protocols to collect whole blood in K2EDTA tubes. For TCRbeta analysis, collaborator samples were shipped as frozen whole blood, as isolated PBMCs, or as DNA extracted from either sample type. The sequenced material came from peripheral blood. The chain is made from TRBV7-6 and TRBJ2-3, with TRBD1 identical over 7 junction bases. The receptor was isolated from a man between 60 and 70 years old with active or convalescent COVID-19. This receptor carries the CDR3 CASSTRQGSDTQYF. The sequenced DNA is TGTGCCAGCAGCACACGACAGGGCTCAGATACGCAGTATTTT.